These 16 T cell receptor beta chains originate from one sample sequenced in a study of OX40 agonist ivuxolimab in advanced cancers. TCRdb's table, derived via immunoSEQ multiplex PCR, lists solely in-frame clones and lacks some. Of tens of thousands of clones in the sample, approximately 90% were seen once. This sample comprised CD4+ or CD8+ T cells sorted from blood, obtained in a trial of the OX40 agonist ivuxolimab. All receptors come from an adult with an advanced solid tumor such as melanoma, head and neck, liver or kidney cancer.

V gene TRBV4-1 combines with J gene TRBJ2-2; 9 bases agree with TRBD2. Germline trimming cut 1 base from V and 4 bases from J; bases unmatched to any gene: 19. Germline CDR1 is MGHRA and CDR2 is YSYEKL. This CDR3 has 21 amino acids. The CDR3 DNA sequence: TGCGCCAGCAGCCAAGTCCGGCGGGGGGGGGCTGGGACTTCGAGCACCGGGGAGCTGTTTTTT. Protein sequence: CASSQVRRGGAGTSSTGELFF.

The J gene is TRBJ2-5, the V gene TRBV9; D gene unclear. Germline CDR1 SGDLS, CDR2 YYNGEE. The CDR3 sequence is 14 residues long. V lost 0 bases, J lost 1 base, and 7 bases lay in between. CDR3 sequence reads: CASSVGNSQETQYF. As DNA, the CDR3 is TGTGCCAGCAGCGTAGGTAACTCCCAAGAGACCCAGTACTTC.

This chain connects TRBV4-1 to TRBJ2-7; 7 bases are shared with TRBD1. Per germline, CDR1 MGHRA and CDR2 YSYEKL. This CDR3 region has 15 residues. V was pared by 0 bases and J by 0 bases, with 2 bases of the junction left unmatched. CDR3 nucleotides: TGCGCCAGCAGCCAAGAAGGGGGCCTCTCCTACGAGCAGTACTTC. Its protein product is CASSQEGGLSYEQYF.

The chain joins TRBV18 to TRBJ2-5, with 11 bases aligning to TRBD1. Trimming at V came to 4 bases and at J to 5 bases, leaving 18 bases not matched to a gene. Germline CDR1 reads KGHSH; CDR2 reads LQKENI. This CDR3 is 19 amino acids long. The CDR3 nucleotides read TGTGCCAGCTCACGACGTCTAACGGGGACAGGGGGAATTCGGGAGACCCAGTACTTC. Translated, it gives CASSRRLTGTGGIRETQYF.

The chain joins TRBV19 to TRBJ2-3; TRBD1 might be the D (6 bases). Per germline, CDR1 LNHDA and CDR2 SQIVND (reference sequence). V lost 6 bases and J lost 4, with 20 bases in between. The CDR3 contains 16 residues. CDR3 sequence: CASRERGKVGPDTQYF. DNA for the CDR3: TGTGCCAGTAGGGAGAGGGGGAAAGTGGGCCCAGATACGCAGTATTTT.

The chain combines TRBV9 with TRBJ2-7; D unclear. Germline values: CDR1 SGDLS, CDR2 YYNGEE. The CDR3 is 12 residues long. The V gene lost 4 bases and the J gene lost 4 bases, with 9 bases spanning the gap. Written as DNA, the CDR3 is TGTGCCAGCAGCTTGTCCTCGTACGAGCAGTACTTC. Amino acid sequence: CASSLSSYEQYF.

The chain employs TRBV6-6 and TRBJ2-7, with TRBD2 matching 8 bases. V shed 8 bases, J shed 6 bases, and the junction held 6 bases outside the gene matches. The CDR3 runs 12 residues. Germline CDR1 and CDR2: MNHNY and SVGAGI (reference sequence). The DNA of the CDR3 is TGTGCCAGCCGCCGGGGGGGCCGCGAGCAGTACTTC. Its protein product is CASRRGGREQYF.

J is TRBJ1-4 and V is TRBV7-2; no clear D gene. The CDR3 extends over 15 amino acids. Germline V gene sequence: CDR1 SGHTA, CDR2 FQGNSA. V lost 4 bases and J lost 7, with 16 bases in between. Here the CDR3 reads CASSSPHIRSEKLFF. The CDR3 DNA sequence: TGTGCCAGCAGCTCCCCCCACATACGGAGTGAAAAACTGTTTTTT.

The chain recombines TRBV5-1 with TRBJ2-5, with D tentatively TRBD1 or TRBD2 (5 bases each). The CDR3 runs to 15 residues. Trimming took off 4 bases at V and 2 bases at J, with 15 bases between the two ends. Germline V gives CDR1 SGHRS, CDR2 YFSETQ. The DNA for the CDR3 is TGCGCCAGCAGCCTTACCGGGGCGAGGCAAGAGACCCAGTACTTC. This gives the protein CASSLTGARQETQYF.

Only one count was recorded for this clone. Here the CDR3 DNA reads TGTGCCAGTAGTTTTCGGACAGACTCCTACAATGAGCAGTTCTTC. It yields the protein CASSFRTDSYNEQFF. The chain carries TRBV19 and TRBJ2-1; weak D call: TRBD1 (6 bases). The CDR3 sequence is 15 residues long. Deletions cut 5 bases from V and 0 bases from J, with 11 bases between. The germline CDR1 and CDR2 sequences are LNHDA and SQIVND (reference sequence).

V and J are TRBV6-5 and TRBJ1-2; no clear D gene. The V end was cut by 2 bases, the J end by 8 bases, with 12 bases between. The CDR3 is 13 residues long. Looked up from germline, CDR1 is MNHEY and CDR2 is SVGAGI. The CDR3 sequence is CASSYGGVGGYTF. CDR3 in DNA: TGTGCCAGCAGTTACGGCGGGGTTGGAGGCTACACCTTC.

J is TRBJ2-3 and V is TRBV7-3; D is perhaps TRBD2 (6 bases). The germline V gene has CDR1 SGHTA and CDR2 FQGTGA. The CDR3 is 17 amino acids. V was shortened by 0 bases and J by 1 base, with 14 bases between the two germline ends. The CDR3: CASSLTFAGLGTDTQYF. CDR3 DNA sequence: TGTGCCAGCAGCTTAACATTCGCGGGACTCGGCACAGATACGCAGTATTTT.

The rearrangement uses TRBV29-1 and TRBJ2-3; D possibly corresponds to TRBD2 (7 bases). Looked up from germline, CDR1 is SQVTM and CDR2 is ANQGSEA. V dropped 4 bases and J dropped 5 bases, with 13 bases sitting between them. The CDR3 extends over 13 amino acids. CDR3 residues: CSVAARGGDTQYF. CDR3 sequence (DNA): TGCAGCGTTGCAGCGAGGGGGGGAGATACGCAGTATTTT.

The chain recombines TRBV27 with TRBJ1-4; D is ambiguous. The CDR3 is 13 amino acids. Deletions cut 4 bases from V and 4 bases from J, with 7 bases between. Germline CDR1 is MNHEY and CDR2 is SMNVEV (reference sequence). The DNA for the CDR3 is TGTGCCAGCAGTTCTGTGGATAATGAAAAACTGTTTTTT. Translated: CASSSVDNEKLFF.

The rearrangement links TRBV10-1 to TRBJ1-1; maybe TRBD1 (6 bases). The germline gives CDR1 WNHNN, CDR2 SYGVQD (reference sequence). V dropped 0 bases and J dropped 10 bases, with 18 bases sitting between them. This CDR3 region has 15 residues. In DNA, the CDR3 is TGCGCCAGCAGTGAGTCGAAGGGGGGCGGGATCGGAGCTTTCTTT. Translation gives CASSESKGGGIGAFF.

The chain uses TRBV5-6 and TRBJ1-2, with 7 bases matching TRBD1. V was pared by 0 bases and J by 5 bases, with 7 bases of the junction left unmatched. In germline, CDR1 is SGHDT, CDR2 YYEEEE. The length of the CDR3 is 15 residues. DNA for the CDR3: TGTGCCAGCAGCTTGGCCGGATACAGGGGATATGGCTACACCTTC. It is translated as CASSLAGYRGYGYTF. Looking up the rest from reference TRBV5-6 and TRBJ1-2 gives the full variable domain: DAGVTQSPTHLIKTRGQQVTLRCSPKSGHDTVSWYQQALGQGPQFIFQYYEEEERQRGNFPDRFSGHQFPNYSSELNVNALLLGDSALYLCASSLAGYRGYGYTFGSGTRLTVV.